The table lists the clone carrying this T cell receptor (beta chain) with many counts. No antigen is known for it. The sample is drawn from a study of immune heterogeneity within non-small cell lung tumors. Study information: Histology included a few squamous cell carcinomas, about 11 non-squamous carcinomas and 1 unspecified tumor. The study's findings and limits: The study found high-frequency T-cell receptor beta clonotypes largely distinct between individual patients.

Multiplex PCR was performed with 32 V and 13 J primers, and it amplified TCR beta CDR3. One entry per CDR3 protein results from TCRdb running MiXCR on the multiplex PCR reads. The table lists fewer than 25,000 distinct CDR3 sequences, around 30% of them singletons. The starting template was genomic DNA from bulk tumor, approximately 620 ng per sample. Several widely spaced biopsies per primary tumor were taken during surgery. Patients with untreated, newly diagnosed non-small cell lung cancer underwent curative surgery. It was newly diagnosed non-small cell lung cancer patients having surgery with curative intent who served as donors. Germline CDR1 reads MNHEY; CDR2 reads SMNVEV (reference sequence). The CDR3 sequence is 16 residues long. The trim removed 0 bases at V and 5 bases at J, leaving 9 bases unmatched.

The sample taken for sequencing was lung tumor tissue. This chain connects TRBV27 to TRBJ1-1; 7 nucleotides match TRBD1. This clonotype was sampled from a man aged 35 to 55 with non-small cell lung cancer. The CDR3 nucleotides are TGTGCCAGCAGTTTATCAGGGGGCGGGAGTCGGACTGAAGCTTTCTTT. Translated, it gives CASSLSGGGSRTEAFF.